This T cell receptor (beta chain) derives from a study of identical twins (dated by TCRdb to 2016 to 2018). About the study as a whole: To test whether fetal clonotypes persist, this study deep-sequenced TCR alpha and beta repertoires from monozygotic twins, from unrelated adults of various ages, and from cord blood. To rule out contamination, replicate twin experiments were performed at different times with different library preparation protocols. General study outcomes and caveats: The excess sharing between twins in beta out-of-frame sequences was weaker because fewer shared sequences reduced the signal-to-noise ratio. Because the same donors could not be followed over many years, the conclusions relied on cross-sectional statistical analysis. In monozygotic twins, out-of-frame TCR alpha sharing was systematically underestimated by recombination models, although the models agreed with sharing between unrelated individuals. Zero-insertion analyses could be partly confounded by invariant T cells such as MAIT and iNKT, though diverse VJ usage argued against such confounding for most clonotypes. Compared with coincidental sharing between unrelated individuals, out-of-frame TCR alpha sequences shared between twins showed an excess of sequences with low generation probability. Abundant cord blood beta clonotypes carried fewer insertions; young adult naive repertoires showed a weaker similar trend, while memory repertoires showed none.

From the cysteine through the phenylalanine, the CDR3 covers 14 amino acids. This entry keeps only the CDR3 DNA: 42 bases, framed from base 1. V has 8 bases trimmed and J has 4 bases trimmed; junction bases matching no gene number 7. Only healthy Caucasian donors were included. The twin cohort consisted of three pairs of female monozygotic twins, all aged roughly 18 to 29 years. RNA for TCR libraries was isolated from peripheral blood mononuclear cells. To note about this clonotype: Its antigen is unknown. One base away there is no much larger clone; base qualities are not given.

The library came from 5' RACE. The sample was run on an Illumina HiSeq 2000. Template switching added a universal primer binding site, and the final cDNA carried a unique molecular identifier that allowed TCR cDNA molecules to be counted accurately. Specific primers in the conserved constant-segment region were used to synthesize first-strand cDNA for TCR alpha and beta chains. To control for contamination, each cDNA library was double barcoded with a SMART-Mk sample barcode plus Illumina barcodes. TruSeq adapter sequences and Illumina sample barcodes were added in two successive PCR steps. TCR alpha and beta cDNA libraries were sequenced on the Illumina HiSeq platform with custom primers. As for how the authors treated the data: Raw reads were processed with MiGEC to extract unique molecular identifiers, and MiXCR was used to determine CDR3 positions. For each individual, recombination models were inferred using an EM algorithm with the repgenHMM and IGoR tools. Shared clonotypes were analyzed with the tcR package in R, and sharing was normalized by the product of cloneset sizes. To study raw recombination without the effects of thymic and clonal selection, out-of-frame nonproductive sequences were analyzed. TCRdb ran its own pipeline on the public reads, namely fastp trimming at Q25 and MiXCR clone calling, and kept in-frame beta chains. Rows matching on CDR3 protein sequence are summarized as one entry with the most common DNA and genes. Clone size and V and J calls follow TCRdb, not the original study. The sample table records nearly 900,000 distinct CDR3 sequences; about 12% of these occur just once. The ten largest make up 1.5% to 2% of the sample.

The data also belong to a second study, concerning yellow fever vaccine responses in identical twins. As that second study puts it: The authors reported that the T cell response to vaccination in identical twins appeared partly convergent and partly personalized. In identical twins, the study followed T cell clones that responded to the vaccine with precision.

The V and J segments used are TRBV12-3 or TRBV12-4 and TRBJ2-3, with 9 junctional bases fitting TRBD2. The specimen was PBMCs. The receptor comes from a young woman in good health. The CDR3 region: CASARGGTADTQYF. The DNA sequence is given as TGTGCCAGCGCGCGGGGGGGGACTGCAGATACGCAGTATTTT.